This T cell receptor beta chain emerged from a study of long-term antiretroviral therapy in people with HIV. In the study overall: It was about a decade before the 2015 immediate-ART recommendation that the earliest samples were taken. Study-wide points: Regardless of time point, clones expanded before ART dominated the repertoire.

The assay, immunoSEQ v3.0, was run at survey level. Clones were sequenced by immunoSEQ multiplex PCR, and TCRdb holds only the in-frame ones, with some missing. In the table there are roughly 28,000 clones, approximately 95% of which are singletons. Worth noting for this clone: The antigen is unknown.

This CDR3 is 15 amino acids long. V shed 2 bases and J shed 2 bases, with 16 bases lying between them. Germline CDR1 is GTSNPN and CDR2 is SVGIG (reference sequence). This receptor was obtained from a man aged 30 to 39 with HIV. This sample comprised unsorted PBMCs, obtained 5.3 years after starting antiretroviral therapy. The chain carries TRBV30 and TRBJ2-7; the D gene could be TRBD1 or TRBD2 (5 bases each). As DNA, the CDR3 is TGTGCCTGGAGTAAAGCCGGGACGGGAACCTACGAGCAGTACTTC. This encodes CAWSKAGTGTYEQYF.